Presented here are 18 T cell receptor beta chains from one specimen sequenced in a study of T-cell memory formation after mild COVID-19. MiXCR was run by TCRdb on the 5' RACE reads, yielding one entry per CDR3 protein. The data contain roughly 100,000 distinct CDR3 sequences, over 15% of them singletons. The sample taken for sequencing was PBMCs or a T cell subset sorted from them (not recorded which). All receptors derive from an adult woman who had mild COVID-19 (a few samples of this study predate the infection). Cell type and time point are not known.

About this clonotype: A junction end diverges from the germline sequence, so it may reflect a read error. The chain has TRBV7-7 and TRBJ2-5; maybe TRBD2 (5 bases). This CDR3 is 14 amino acids long. CDR1 and CDR2 from the germline V gene are SSHAT and FNYEAQ (reference sequence). CDR3 sequence (DNA): TGTGCTAGCAGCCCGTCCGGGGTGATAGAGACCCAGTACTTC. It yields the protein CASSPSGVIETQYF.

V and J are TRBV7-7 and TRBJ2-5; D is unclear. This CDR3 is 16 amino acids long. Trimming took 5 bases from V and 5 from J, leaving 21 bases between them. Per germline, CDR1 SSHAT and CDR2 FNYEAQ (reference sequence). This CDR3 reads CASSPDSTTLGETQYF. CDR3 DNA: TGTGCCAGCAGCCCCGACTCGACAACCCTCGGGGAGACCCAGTACTTC.

Here the CDR3 DNA reads TGTGCCAGCAGCCAAGGGGACACCTACAATGAGCAGTTCTTC. Its protein is CASSQGDTYNEQFF. This chain links TRBV3-1 with TRBJ2-1; a weak D match, TRBD1 (6 bases). The V gene lost 1 base and the J gene lost 2 bases, with 6 bases spanning the gap. Looked up from germline, CDR1 is LGHDT and CDR2 is YNNKEL (reference sequence). The CDR3 loop spans 14 amino acids.

The V call is TRBV2, the J call TRBJ2-1; TRBD2 matches at 8 bases. In germline, CDR1 is SNHLY, CDR2 FYNNEI. The CDR3 is 17 residues long. Trimming cost V 1 base and J 10 bases; bases outside gene matches: 15. This chain's CDR3 is CASSEELLGGASWEQFF. In DNA, the CDR3 is TGTGCCAGCAGTGAAGAATTGCTCGGGGGGGCCTCGTGGGAGCAGTTCTTC.

This clonotype appeared many times. J is TRBJ2-3 and V is TRBV7-6; possibly TRBD2 for D (5 bases). The CDR3 loop spans 15 amino acids. V lost 4 bases and J lost 1, with 12 bases in between. Germline-derived CDR1 and CDR2 are SGHVS and FNYEAQ. The CDR3 bases are TGTGCCAGCAGCTCCCCTAGCCCCGGCACAGATACGCAGTATTTT. Translating it yields CASSSPSPGTDTQYF.

There are a few counts of this clonotype. This chain links TRBV7-3 with TRBJ2-3; D not resolved. The V and J ends lost 2 bases and 0 bases respectively, with 6 bases between them. The CDR3 is 14 residues long. Per germline, CDR1 SGHTA and CDR2 FQGTGA. CDR3: CASSLSPSTDTQYF. CDR3 DNA sequence: TGTGCCAGCAGCTTATCCCCTAGCACAGATACGCAGTATTTT.

The chain recombines TRBV5-5 with TRBJ1-2; the D is unclear. Trimming took off 5 bases at V and 8 bases at J, with 16 bases between the two ends. This CDR3 has 13 amino acids. Germline V gene sequence: CDR1 SGHKS, CDR2 YYEKEE (reference sequence). This chain's CDR3 is CASSLIGDPGYTF. The CDR3 DNA sequence: TGTGCCAGCAGTTTGATAGGAGATCCGGGCTACACCTTC.

This clonotype has at least ten counts. The CDR3 nucleotides read TGCGCCAGCAGTGAGGCGGGGCGGGGGGCTTACAATGAGCAGTTCTTC. Translating it yields CASSEAGRGAYNEQFF. This chain links TRBV10-2 with TRBJ2-1; TRBD2 aligns across 8 bases. The ends lost 2 bases at V and 4 bases at J; junction bases unmatched: 7. The CDR3 is 16 amino acids. Germline V gives CDR1 WSHSY, CDR2 SAAADI.

CDR3 nucleotides: TGTGCCAGCAGTTTCCCGACTAGCAGGACAGATACGCAGTATTTT. Translating gives CASSFPTSRTDTQYF. The chain links TRBV12-3 or TRBV12-4 to TRBJ2-3, with TRBD2 matching 7 bases. V shed 3 bases and J 3 bases; nucleotides not matched to a gene: 6. The length of the CDR3 is 15 residues.

The rearrangement links TRBV11-2 to TRBJ2-2; TRBD2 is a possible D gene (6 bases). The CDR3 is made up of 14 amino acids. The germline V and J ends were trimmed by 8 bases and 2 bases, with 12 bases remaining between them. CDR1 is SGHAT, CDR2 FQNNGV, per germline. CDR3 bases: TGTGCCAGCGCCAGGAGGGGAAACACCGGGGAGCTGTTTTTT. Amino acid sequence: CASARRGNTGELFF.

The chain combines TRBV7-9 with TRBJ2-2; the match to TRBD2 covers 9 bases. V shed 4 bases and J 4 bases; nucleotides not matched to a gene: 7. Per germline, CDR1 SEHNR and CDR2 FQNEAQ (reference sequence). The CDR3 covers 16 residues. The CDR3 coding sequence is TGTGCCAGCAGCTCACCTCAAGCGGGGGGCACCGGGGAGCTGTTTTTT. This encodes CASSSPQAGGTGELFF.

The J gene is TRBJ1-6, the V gene TRBV3-1; D is possibly TRBD1 (6 bases). V lost 0 bases, J lost 5 bases, and 14 bases lay in between. Germline CDR1 is LGHDT and CDR2 is YNNKEL (reference sequence). CDR3 length equals 17 residues. The CDR3: CASSQEQGLGHNSPLHF. CDR3 sequence (DNA): TGTGCCAGCAGCCAAGAGCAGGGGCTCGGGCATAATTCACCCCTCCACTTT. Full variable domain (missing parts from reference TRBV3-1 and TRBJ1-6): DTAVSQTPKYLVTQMGNDKSIKCEQNLGHDTMYWYKQDSKKFLKIMFSYNNKELIINETVPNRFSPKSPDKAHLNLHINSLELGDSAVYFCASSQEQGLGHNSPLHFGNGTRLTVT.

The chain couples TRBV29-1 to TRBJ2-1; 10 bases align to TRBD2. V lost 2 bases, J lost 12 bases, and 7 bases stayed unmatched. The CDR3 spans 13 residues. Germline lookup yields CDR1 SQVTM and CDR2 ANQGSEA. The CDR3 region has the DNA TGCAGCGTTGAACTAGCGGGAGTTTTTGGGCAGTTCTTC. This gives the protein CSVELAGVFGQFF.

This sequence joins TRBV12-3 or TRBV12-4 and TRBJ1-1; D perhaps matches TRBD1 (6 bases). The CDR3 extends over 14 amino acids. The V gene lost 3 bases and the J gene lost 8 bases, with 16 bases spanning the gap. The CDR3 bases are TGTGCCAGCAGTTTTGCTGGGGGCATCGAGGAAGCTTTCTTT. It yields the protein CASSFAGGIEEAFF.

This rearrangement joins TRBV12-3 or TRBV12-4 to TRBJ2-7; 15 bases match TRBD2. Losses at the gene ends were 6 bases for V and 4 bases for J; bases not matched to a gene: 4. CDR3 size: 15 residues. CDR3 sequence: CASRGLAGGRYEQYF. Written as DNA, the CDR3 is TGTGCCAGCAGAGGACTAGCGGGAGGGAGGTACGAGCAGTACTTC.

In this sample, this clonotype is medium-sized. CDR3: CASSSLREYPTDTQYF. CDR3 coding DNA: TGTGCCAGCAGTTCGTTGAGGGAGTACCCCACAGATACGCAGTATTTT. This chain joins TRBV19 and TRBJ2-3; the D gene is possibly TRBD2 (5 bases). The CDR3 has 16 residues. The germline V gene encodes CDR1 LNHDA and CDR2 SQIVND (reference sequence). The V and J ends lost 9 bases and 2 bases respectively, with 21 bases between them.

This clonotype was found a few times. This chain uses TRBV12-3 or TRBV12-4 with TRBJ2-3; 8 bases line up with TRBD2. The CDR3 contains 14 residues. Unmatched junction bases numbered 6, after V lost 6 bases and J lost 4 bases. In DNA, the CDR3 is TGTGCCAGCAGCGAGCGGGAGTTGGCAGATACGCAGTATTTT. This gives the protein CASSERELADTQYF.

A few counts support this clonotype. V gene TRBV5-1 combines with J gene TRBJ2-5; TRBD1 is a possible D gene (5 bases). V was trimmed by 0 bases and J by 1 base, leaving 13 bases between them. The CDR3 sequence is 16 residues long. Germline V gene data show CDR1 as SGHRS and CDR2 as YFSETQ. This CDR3 is CASSLVLTEIQETQYF. DNA of the CDR3: TGCGCCAGCAGCTTGGTCTTGACAGAGATCCAAGAGACCCAGTACTTC.